These T cell receptor beta chains were read from a single sample in a study of cytomegalovirus exposure and HLA in healthy donors. The protocol was immunoSEQ multiplex PCR, while the TCRdb copy is restricted to in-frame clones and leaves out a portion. This sample has 95,000 to 100,000 clones, with roughly 76% found just once. The material sequenced was PBMCs. These receptors all come from a man aged 35-49 years in good health and CMV-seronegative. Both conserved end residues are part of each CDR3. Each record gives: CDR3 length, J gene, D gene, V gene, CDR3 protein. A D gene is named only where the DNA matches it firmly.

18 TRBJ2-7 TRBD1 TRBV7-2 CASSSPEGQGLLSDEQYF
14 TRBJ2-7 TRBD1 TRBV6-5 CASSWGQDLYEQYF
13 TRBJ1-2 NA TRBV29-1 CSVGGGITYGYTF
14 TRBJ2-7 NA TRBV7-9 CASSLNTGEYEQYF
16 TRBJ2-1 NA TRBV4-2 CASSQLFGSSYNEQFF
15 TRBJ2-1 NA TRBV5-4 CASSLEATNNNEQFF
15 TRBJ1-5 NA TRBV7-9 CASSLGGGSNQPQHF
13 TRBJ1-1 NA TRBV5-1 CASIPWFGAEAFF
14 TRBJ2-7 TRBD1 TRBV7-9 CSGTGTGAQVEQYF
16 TRBJ1-4 NA TRBV15 CATSRDRGGANEKLFF
13 TRBJ1-1 TRBD1 TRBV7-9 CVSGDRMATEAFF
18 TRBJ2-7 TRBD1 TRBV2 CASSVSWGPWQGAREQYF
18 TRBJ2-7 TRBD2 TRBV2 CASSASPSYSGSPYEQYF
15 TRBJ2-5 TRBD2 TRBV5-1 CASSRLAGDGETQYF
14 TRBJ2-5 TRBD1 TRBV10-3 CAISSGQGAKTQYF
13 TRBJ1-1 NA TRBV5-8 CASRPRGNTEAFF
15 TRBJ1-3 NA TRBV7-9 CASSFAGQRGNTIYF
15 TRBJ2-7 NA TRBV11-2 CASSSGRGRSYEQYF
14 TRBJ2-2 TRBD2 TRBV29-1 CSVGVAGGAGELFF
14 TRBJ1-6 TRBD1 TRBV7-2 CASSPGQGGTPLHF
15 TRBJ1-5 NA TRBV11-2 CASSFEAGEDQPQHF
15 TRBJ2-3 NA TRBV2 CASSEPKNNVDTQYF
13 TRBJ2-1 NA TRBV11-2 CASSLDRDNEQFF
13 TRBJ2-5 NA TRBV18 CASSPSSAETQYF
16 TRBJ2-3 TRBD2 TRBV2 CASSEGLAGGGDTQYF
15 TRBJ2-7 TRBD2 TRBV7-2 CASSLVGTSGYEQYF
11 TRBJ1-1 NA TRBV29-1 CSVQREGKAFF
16 TRBJ2-1 TRBD2 TRBV14 CASSRYSGRAADEQFF
15 TRBJ1-6 NA TRBV5-4 CASSYDSTYNSPLHF
15 TRBJ2-2 NA TRBV6-4 CASRLDRMGAGELFF
14 TRBJ1-1 NA TRBV7-9 CSSSRRVMNTEAFF
21 TRBJ2-3 TRBD2 TRBV28 CASSPRRSGTRRKKSTDTQYF
13 TRBJ2-1 TRBD2 TRBV27 CASSLSGGYEQFF
15 TRBJ2-1 TRBD2 TRBV11-3 CASSLESGRTNEQFF
14 TRBJ2-5 TRBD1 TRBV27 CASSQGQGAETQYF